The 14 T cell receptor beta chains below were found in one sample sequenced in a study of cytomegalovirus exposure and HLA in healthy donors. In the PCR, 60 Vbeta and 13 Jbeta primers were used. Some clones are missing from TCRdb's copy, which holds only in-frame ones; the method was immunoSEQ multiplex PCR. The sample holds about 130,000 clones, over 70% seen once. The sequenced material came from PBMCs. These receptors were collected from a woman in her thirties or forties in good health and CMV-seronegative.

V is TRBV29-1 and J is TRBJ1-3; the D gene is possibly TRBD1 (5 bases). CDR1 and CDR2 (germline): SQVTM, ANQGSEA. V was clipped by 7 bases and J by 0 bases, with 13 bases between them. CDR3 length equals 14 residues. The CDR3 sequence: CSAETVGSGNTIYF. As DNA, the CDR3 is TGCAGCGCCGAGACAGTTGGCTCTGGAAACACCATATATTTT.

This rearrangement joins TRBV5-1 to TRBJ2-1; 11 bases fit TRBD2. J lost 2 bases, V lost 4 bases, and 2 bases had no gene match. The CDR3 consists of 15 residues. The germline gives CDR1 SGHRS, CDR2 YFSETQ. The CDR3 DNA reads TGCGCCAGCAGCGCGACTAGCGGGACCTACAATGAGCAGTTCTTC. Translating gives CASSATSGTYNEQFF.

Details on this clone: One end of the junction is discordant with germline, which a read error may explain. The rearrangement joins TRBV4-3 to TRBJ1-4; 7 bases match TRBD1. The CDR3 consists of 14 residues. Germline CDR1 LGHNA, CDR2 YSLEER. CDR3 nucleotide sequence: TGCGCCAGCGGCCATCCCAGACAGGGTGAAAAACTGTTTTTT. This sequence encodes CASGHPRQGEKLFF.

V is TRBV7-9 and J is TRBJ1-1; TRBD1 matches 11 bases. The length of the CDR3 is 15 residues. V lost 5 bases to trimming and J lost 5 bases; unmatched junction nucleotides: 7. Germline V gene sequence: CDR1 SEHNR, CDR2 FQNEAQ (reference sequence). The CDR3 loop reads CASSPGDRGDTEAFF. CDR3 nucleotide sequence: TGTGCCAGCAGCCCCGGGGACAGGGGGGATACTGAAGCTTTCTTT. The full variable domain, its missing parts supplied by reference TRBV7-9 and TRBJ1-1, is DTGVSQNPRHKITKRGQNVTFRCDPISEHNRLYWYRQTLGQGPEFLTYFQNEAQLEKSRLLSDRFSAERPKGSFSTLEIQRTEQGDSAMYLCASSPGDRGDTEAFFGQGTRLTVV.

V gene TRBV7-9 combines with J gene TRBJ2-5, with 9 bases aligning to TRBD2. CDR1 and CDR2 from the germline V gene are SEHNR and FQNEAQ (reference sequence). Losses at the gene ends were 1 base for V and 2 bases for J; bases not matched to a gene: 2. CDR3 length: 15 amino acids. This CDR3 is CASSLVTSGQETQYF. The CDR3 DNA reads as TGTGCCAGCAGCTTAGTGACTAGCGGACAAGAGACCCAGTACTTC.

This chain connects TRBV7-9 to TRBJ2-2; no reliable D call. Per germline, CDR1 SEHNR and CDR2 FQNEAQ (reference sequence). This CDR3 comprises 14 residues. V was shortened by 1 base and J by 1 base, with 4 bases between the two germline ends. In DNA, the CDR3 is TGTGCCAGCAGCTTAGGAGGGAACACCGGGGAGCTGTTTTTT. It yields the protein CASSLGGNTGELFF.

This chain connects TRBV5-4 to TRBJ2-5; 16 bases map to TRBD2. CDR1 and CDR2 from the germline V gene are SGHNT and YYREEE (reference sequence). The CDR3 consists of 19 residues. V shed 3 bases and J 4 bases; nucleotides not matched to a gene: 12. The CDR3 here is CASSSPGTSGRAGGETQYF. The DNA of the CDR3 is TGTGCCAGCAGCTCCCCCGGGACTAGCGGGAGGGCCGGAGGAGAGACCCAGTACTTC.

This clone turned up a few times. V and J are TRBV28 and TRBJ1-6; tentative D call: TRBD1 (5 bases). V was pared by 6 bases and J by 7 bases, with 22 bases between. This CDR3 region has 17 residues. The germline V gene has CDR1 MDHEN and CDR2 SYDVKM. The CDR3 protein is CASSTPWDSLANSPLHF. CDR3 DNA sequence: TGTGCCAGCAGCACCCCTTGGGACTCCCTCGCCAATTCACCCCTCCACTTT.

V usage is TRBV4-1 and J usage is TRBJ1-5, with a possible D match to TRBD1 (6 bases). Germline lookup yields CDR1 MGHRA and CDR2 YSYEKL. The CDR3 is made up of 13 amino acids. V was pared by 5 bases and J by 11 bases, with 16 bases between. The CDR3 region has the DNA TGCGCCAGCAGCTCACCAGGGGCGCCGGCCCAGCATTTT. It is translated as CASSSPGAPAQHF.

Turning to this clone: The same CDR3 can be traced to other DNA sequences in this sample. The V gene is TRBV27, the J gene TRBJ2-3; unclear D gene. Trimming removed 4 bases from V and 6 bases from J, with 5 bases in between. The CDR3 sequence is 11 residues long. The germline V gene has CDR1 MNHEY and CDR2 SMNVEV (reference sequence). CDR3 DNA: TGTGCCAGCAGTTCTAGTGATACGCAGTATTTT. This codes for CASSSSDTQYF.

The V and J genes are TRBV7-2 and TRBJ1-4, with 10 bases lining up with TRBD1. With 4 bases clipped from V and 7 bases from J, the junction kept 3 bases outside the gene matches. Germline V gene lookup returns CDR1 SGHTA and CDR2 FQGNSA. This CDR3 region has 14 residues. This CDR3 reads CASSSDRGLEKLFF. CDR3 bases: TGTGCCAGCAGCTCCGACAGGGGGCTTGAAAAACTGTTTTTT.

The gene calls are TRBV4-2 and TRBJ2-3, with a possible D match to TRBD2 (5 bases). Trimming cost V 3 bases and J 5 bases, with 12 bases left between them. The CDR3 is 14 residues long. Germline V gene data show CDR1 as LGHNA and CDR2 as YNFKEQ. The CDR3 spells CASSQSTNQDTQYF. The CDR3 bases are TGTGCCAGCAGCCAGTCGACTAACCAAGATACGCAGTATTTT.

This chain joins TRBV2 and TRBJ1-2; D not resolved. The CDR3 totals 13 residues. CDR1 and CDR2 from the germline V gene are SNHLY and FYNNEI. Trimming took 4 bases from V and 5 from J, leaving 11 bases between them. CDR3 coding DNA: TGTGCCAGCAGTGCCGACGGAGAGTATGGCTACACCTTC. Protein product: CASSADGEYGYTF.

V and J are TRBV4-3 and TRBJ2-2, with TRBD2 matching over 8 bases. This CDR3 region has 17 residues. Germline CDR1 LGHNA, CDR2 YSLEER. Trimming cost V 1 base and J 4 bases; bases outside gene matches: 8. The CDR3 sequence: CASSQVRLAGPTGELFF. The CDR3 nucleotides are TGCGCCAGCAGCCAAGTTAGGCTAGCGGGCCCCACCGGGGAGCTGTTTTTT.